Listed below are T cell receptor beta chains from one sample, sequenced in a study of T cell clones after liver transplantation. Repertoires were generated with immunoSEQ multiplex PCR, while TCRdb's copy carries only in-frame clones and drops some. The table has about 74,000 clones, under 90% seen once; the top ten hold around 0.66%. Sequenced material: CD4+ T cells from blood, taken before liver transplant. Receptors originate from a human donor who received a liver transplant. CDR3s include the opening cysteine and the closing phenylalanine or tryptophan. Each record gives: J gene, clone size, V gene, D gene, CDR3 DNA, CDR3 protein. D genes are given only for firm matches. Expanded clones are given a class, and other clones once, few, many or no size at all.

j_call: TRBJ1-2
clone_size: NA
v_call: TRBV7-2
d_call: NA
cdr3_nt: TGTGCCAGCAGCCCGGACTTGTATGGCTACACCTTC
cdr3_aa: CASSPDLYGYTF

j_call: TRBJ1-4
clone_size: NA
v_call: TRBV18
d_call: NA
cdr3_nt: TGTGCCAGCTCACCACCGTCAGGTTCCCGCGGGGAAAAACTGTTTTTT
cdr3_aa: CASSPPSGSRGEKLFF

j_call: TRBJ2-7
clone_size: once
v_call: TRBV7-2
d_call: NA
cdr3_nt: TGTGCCAGCAGCTTTTCCTACGAGCAGTACTTC
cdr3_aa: CASSFSYEQYF

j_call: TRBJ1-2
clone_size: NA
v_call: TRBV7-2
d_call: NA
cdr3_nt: TGTGCCAGCAGCTTAGGGGGGAGGGAAACTAACTATGGCTACACCTTC
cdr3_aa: CASSLGGRETNYGYTF

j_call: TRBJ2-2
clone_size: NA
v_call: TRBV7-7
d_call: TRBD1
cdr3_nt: TGTGCCAGCAGCTCCCGGGACAGGGGAACCGGGGAGCTGTTTTTT
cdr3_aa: CASSSRDRGTGELFF

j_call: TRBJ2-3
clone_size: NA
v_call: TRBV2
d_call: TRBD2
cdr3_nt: TGTGCCAGCAGGACAACTAGCGGTCCCGGTACGCAGTATTTT
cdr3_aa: CASRTTSGPGTQYF

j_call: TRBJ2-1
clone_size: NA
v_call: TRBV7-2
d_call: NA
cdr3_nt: TGTGCCAGCAGCTGGGTGGGCTTTGAGCAGTTCTTC
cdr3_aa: CASSWVGFEQFF

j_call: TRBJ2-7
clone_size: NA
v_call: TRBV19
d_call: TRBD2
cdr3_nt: TGTGCCAGTAGCCCCCCGGGCGGGAGCTCCTACGAGCAGTACTTC
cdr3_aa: CASSPPGGSSYEQYF

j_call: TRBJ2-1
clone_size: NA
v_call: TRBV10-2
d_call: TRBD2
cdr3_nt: TGCGCCAGCTGGAGCGGGAGCTACAATGAGCAGTTCTTC
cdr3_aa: CASWSGSYNEQFF

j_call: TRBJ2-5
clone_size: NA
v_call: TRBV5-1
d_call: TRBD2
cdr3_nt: TGCGCCAGCAGCGCGGGACTAGCGGGAGGGCGAGCGGAGACCCAGTACTTC
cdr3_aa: CASSAGLAGGRAETQYF

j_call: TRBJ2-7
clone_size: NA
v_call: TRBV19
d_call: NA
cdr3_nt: TGTGCCAGTAGTTGGCAGGTGGGGGACTACGAGCAGTACTTC
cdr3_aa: CASSWQVGDYEQYF

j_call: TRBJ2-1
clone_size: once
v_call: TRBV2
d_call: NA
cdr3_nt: TGTGCCAGCACTTGGGGGTCCTTGGGCAATGAGCAGTTCTTC
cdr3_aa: CASTWGSLGNEQFF

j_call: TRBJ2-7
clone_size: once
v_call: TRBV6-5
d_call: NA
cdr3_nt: TGTGCCAGCAGTTCGACATCCTACGAGCAGTACTTC
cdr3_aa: CASSSTSYEQYF

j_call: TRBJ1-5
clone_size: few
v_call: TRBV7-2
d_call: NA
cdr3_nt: TGTGCCAGCAGCTCAGGCACGAGGGAGCATCAGCCCCAGCATTTT
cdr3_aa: CASSSGTREHQPQHF